This T cell receptor beta chain was recorded in a study of T cell responses to AZD1222 COVID-19 vaccine. V lost 2 bases and J lost 1, with 12 bases in between. Germline CDR1 and CDR2: SNHLY and FYNNEI. This CDR3 comprises 17 residues. Repertoires were generated with immunoSEQ multiplex PCR, while TCRdb's copy carries only in-frame clones and drops some. The profile covers some 70,000 clones, with about four fifths appearing a single time and over 12% taken by the ten largest. The rearrangement uses TRBV2 and TRBJ2-6; D not resolved. The sample in question was peripheral blood, obtained 28 days after the second AZD1222 dose. The TCR sequence derives from an adult who received the AZD1222 COVID-19 vaccine. As DNA, the CDR3 is TGTGCCAGCAGTGAAAGGTTGGTCGGGTCTGGGGCCAACGTCCTGACTTTC. Its protein product is CASSERLVGSGANVLTF.